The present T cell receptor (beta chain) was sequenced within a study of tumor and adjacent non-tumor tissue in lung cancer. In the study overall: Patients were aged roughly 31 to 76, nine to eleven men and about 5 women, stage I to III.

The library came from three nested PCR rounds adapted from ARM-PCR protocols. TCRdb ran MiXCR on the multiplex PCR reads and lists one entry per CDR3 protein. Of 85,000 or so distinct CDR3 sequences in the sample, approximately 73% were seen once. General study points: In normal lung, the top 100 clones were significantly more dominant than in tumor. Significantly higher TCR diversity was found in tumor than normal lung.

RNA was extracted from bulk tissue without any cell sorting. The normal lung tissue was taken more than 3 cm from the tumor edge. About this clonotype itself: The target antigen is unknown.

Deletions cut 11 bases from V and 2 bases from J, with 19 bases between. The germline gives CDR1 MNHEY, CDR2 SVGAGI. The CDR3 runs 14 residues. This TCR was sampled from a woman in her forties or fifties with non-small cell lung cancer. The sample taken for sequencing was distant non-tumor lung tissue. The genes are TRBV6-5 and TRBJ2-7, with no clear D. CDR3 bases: TGTGCCGGCACCTTCGGGTCCCGAGCCTACGAGCAGTACTTC. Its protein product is CAGTFGSRAYEQYF.